These 22 T cell receptor beta chains originate from one sample sequenced in a study of tissue T cells after allogeneic stem cell transplantation (dated by TCRdb to between 2021 and 2022). Libraries were built with the immunoSEQ multiplex PCR assay. TCRdb holds this immuneACCESS table with in-frame rearrangements only. Some clones are missing; in checked studies, unresolved V genes explain under half, and the rest has no known cause. The sample yields several thousand clones; roughly 49% were counted once. The ten most abundant clones make up roughly 10% of the sample. The meaning of the sample's time point label: mouse harvest day 7 after allogeneic transplant. Each mouse graft, delivered by tail vein injection, combined 10^6 splenic CD5+ T cells with 10^7 T-cell-depleted bone marrow cells. The sequenced sample consisted of gut tissue. Every receptor here comes from a female BALB/c mouse given C57BL/6 T cells with graft-versus-host disease after an allogeneic hematopoietic cell transplant.

On this clone itself: Gene and germline names: mouse. Incomplete CDR3 DNA: TGTGCCAGCAGCACGGGACAGGGGGAATCCGACTACACC. This encodes CASSTGQGESDYT. The complete CDR3 protein is CASSTGQGESDYTF. The gene calls are TRBV4 and TRBJ1-2, with 11 bases aligning to TRBD1. The read falls 1 residue short of the CDR3 end, and the missing part is taken from the germline J gene. The V and J ends lost 5 bases and 5 bases, in that order; junction bases with no gene match: 4. Germline V CDR1 and CDR2: LGHDT, YNNKQL (reference sequence). The CDR3 spans 14 residues.

This clone occurred once. All gene names here are mouse names. The read ends 1 residue before the CDR3 terminus; that terminus is restored from the germline J gene. The V gene is TRBV26, the J gene TRBJ2-4; D ambiguous. The V gene lost 3 bases and the J gene lost 0 bases, with 7 bases spanning the gap. The CDR3 totals 14 residues. Germline V CDR1 and CDR2: KGHPV, FQNQEV (reference sequence). CDR3 DNA, as far as it was read: TGTGCCAGCAGTCTCACAGCTAGTCAAAACACCTTGTAC. Translated, it gives CASSLTASQNTLY. The complete CDR3 protein is CASSLTASQNTLYF.

A word on this clone: Mouse gene names apply. The DNA ends 1 residue before the CDR3 does, and the rest of the CDR3 is filled in from the germline J gene. The chain uses TRBV16 and TRBJ2-7; TRBD1 agrees at 11 bases. The CDR3 is made up of 12 amino acids. The germline V gene encodes CDR1 SGHSA and CDR2 FRNQAP. The CDR3 reads CASGDRGYEQYF. The DNA read from the CDR3 is TGTGCCTCCGGGGACAGGGGGTATGAACAGTAC.

Worth noting for this clone: Any gene name here is a mouse gene name. The read finishes 1 residue shy of the CDR3 end, and the germline J gene is used to complete it. The V and J genes are TRBV26 and TRBJ1-2; no definite D call. This CDR3 is 13 amino acids long. V was pared by 0 bases and J by 2 bases, with 4 bases between. Germline V gene lookup returns CDR1 KGHPV and CDR2 FQNQEV (reference sequence). CDR3 residues: CASSLSGNSDYTF. CDR3 DNA, as far as it was read: TGTGCCAGCAGTCTGTCAGGGAACTCCGACTACACC.

Of note for this clone: Any gene name here is a mouse gene name. CDR3 amino acids: CASSLFGGAETLYF. CDR3 DNA, as far as it was read: TGTGCCAGCTCTCTGTTTGGGGGTGCAGAAACGCTGTAT. The V call is TRBV12-2, the J call TRBJ2-3, with D possibly TRBD2 on 5 matching bases. The sequenced fragment ends 1 residue before the CDR3 boundary, so the rest is inferred from the germline J gene. From germline, CDR1 is SGHLS and CDR2 HYDKME. The CDR3 length is 14 residues. V lost 1 base and J 1 base, leaving 8 bases between the germline ends.

For this clone: Gene and germline names: mouse. Coverage ceases 1 residue before the CDR3 finishes, and the germline J gene fills in the end. The V and J genes are TRBV3 and TRBJ2-3; 8 nucleotides match TRBD1. This CDR3 region has 13 residues. The ends lost 4 bases at V and 5 bases at J; junction bases unmatched: 2. Per germline, CDR1 SNHLY and CDR2 FYNGKV (reference sequence). The CDR3 spells CASSSDREETLYF. The sequenced CDR3 bases are TGTGCCAGCAGCTCGGACAGGGAAGAAACGCTGTAT.

Turning to this clone: Gene names and germline match the mouse. The read terminates 1 residue ahead of where the CDR3 ends, so the germline J gene completes it. This sequence joins TRBV3 and TRBJ1-3, with a possible D match to TRBD1 (6 bases). This CDR3 is 14 amino acids long. Germline V gives CDR1 SNHLY, CDR2 FYNGKV (reference sequence). The V and J ends lost 1 base and 2 bases respectively, with 6 bases between them. This chain's CDR3 is CASSLEGAGNTLYF. CDR3 bases read: TGTGCCAGCAGCTTAGAGGGGGCTGGAAATACGCTCTAT.

Comments on this clone: Mouse gene names and germline throughout. The CDR3 goes on 1 residue after the read ends, and that part is filled in from the germline J gene. The chain combines TRBV16 with TRBJ2-4; D is unclear. Germline V gene data show CDR1 as SGHSA and CDR2 as FRNQAP. Between the trimmed V and J ends, which lost 1 base and 0 bases, there was a span of 8 bases. This CDR3 is 15 amino acids long. The CDR3 DNA, read in part, is TGTGCAAGCAGCTTAGGACCAAATAGTCAAAACACCTTGTAC. Encoded protein: CASSLGPNSQNTLY. The complete CDR3 reads CASSLGPNSQNTLYF.

Notes on this clone: The germline and genes are mouse ones. The read ends 1 residue shy of where the CDR3 ends; the end is completed using the germline J gene. The chain employs TRBV4 and TRBJ2-7; TRBD2 matches at 10 bases. The CDR3 runs 14 residues. J lost 4 bases, V lost 5 bases, and 5 bases had no gene match. Germline values: CDR1 LGHDT, CDR2 YNNKQL (reference sequence). Partial CDR3 DNA: TGTGCCAGCAGCAGACTGGGGGGCCATTATGAACAGTAC. It encodes CASSRLGGHYEQY. The full CDR3 is CASSRLGGHYEQYF.

Remarks on this clone: These gene names are mouse names. The CDR3 goes on 1 residue after the read ends, and that part is filled in from the germline J gene. The chain uses TRBV16 and TRBJ1-1; D remains unclear. V gave up 0 bases and J gave up 4 bases, with 3 bases separating them. From germline, CDR1 is SGHSA and CDR2 FRNQAP. The CDR3 sequence is 12 residues long. CDR3 bases read: TGTGCAAGCAGCTTAGATAGCACAGAAGTCTTC. It encodes CASSLDSTEVF. The full CDR3 sequence reads CASSLDSTEVFF.

For this clone: Any gene name here is a mouse gene name. The CDR3 is cut off 1 residue early in the read; its end comes from the germline J gene. This chain uses TRBV20 with TRBJ1-3; D uncertain. V lost 1 base, J lost 0 bases, and 4 bases lay in between. Germline CDR1 and CDR2: GFQATS and STVNSAI. The CDR3 totals 13 residues. The chain's CDR3 is CGARGSSGNTLYF. CDR3 DNA, as far as it was read: TGTGGTGCTAGGGGCAGTTCTGGAAATACGCTCTAT.

On this clone: The germline and genes are mouse ones. The CDR3 end lies 1 residue beyond the end of the read and is filled in from the germline J gene. V usage is TRBV3 and J usage is TRBJ2-4, with TRBD2 identical over 10 bases. The J segment lost 6 bases and the V segment lost 4 bases, leaving 4 bases of the junction unmatched. Germline V gene sequence: CDR1 SNHLY, CDR2 FYNGKV (reference sequence). This CDR3 has 14 amino acids. The part of the CDR3 DNA that was read is TGTGCCAGCAGCTCCCGGGACTGGGGTAACACCTTGTAC. Its protein product is CASSSRDWGNTLY. The whole CDR3 sequence is CASSSRDWGNTLYF.

Note on this clone: The gene symbols are mouse symbols. The CDR3 end falls 1 residue outside the read, so it is completed with the germline J gene. The chain couples TRBV26 to TRBJ1-2, with D hard to call. The CDR3 contains 13 residues. V shed 2 bases and J shed 0 bases, with 4 bases lying between them. The germline V gene encodes CDR1 KGHPV and CDR2 FQNQEV (reference sequence). CDR3 bases read: TGTGCCAGCAGTCTGACTGCAAACTCCGACTACACC. It codes for CASSLTANSDYT. The entire CDR3 reads CASSLTANSDYTF.

Of note for this clone: The genes are named according to mouse. With the read ending 1 residue before the CDR3 end, the germline J gene is used to fill in that end. The gene calls are TRBV13-2 and TRBJ1-3; no firm D call. CDR1 is NNHNN and CDR2 is SYGAGS in the germline V gene (reference sequence). This CDR3 has 17 residues. The V gene lost 0 bases and the J gene lost 0 bases, with 13 bases spanning the gap. The CDR3 spells CASGDARASLSGNTLYF. The sequenced part of the CDR3 DNA is TGTGCCAGCGGTGATGCACGGGCGTCCCTTTCTGGAAATACGCTCTAT.

This clone was observed a handful of times. Gene and germline names: mouse. The CDR3 goes on 1 residue after the read ends, and that part is filled in from the germline J gene. The rearrangement uses TRBV16 and TRBJ1-4, with D tentatively TRBD1 (5 bases). Germline CDR1 is SGHSA and CDR2 is FRNQAP. The CDR3 covers 14 residues. V lost 5 bases to trimming and J lost 0 bases, with 7 bases between them. CDR3 loop: CASSGRVSNERLFF. CDR3 DNA, as far as it was read: TGTGCAAGCAGCGGCAGGGTTTCCAACGAAAGATTATTT.

This clone has more than one count but fewer than ten. These gene names are mouse names. Read coverage stops 1 residue before the CDR3 terminus; the germline J gene supplies the remainder. The chain is built from TRBV26 and TRBJ1-1, with unresolved D. This CDR3 region has 13 residues. V was clipped by 4 bases and J by 2 bases, with 8 bases between them. Germline V gene lookup returns CDR1 KGHPV and CDR2 FQNQEV (reference sequence). The CDR3 bases that were read are TGTGCCAGCAGTCAGGGAGTTAACACAGAAGTCTTC. Translating gives CASSQGVNTEVF. The entire CDR3 is CASSQGVNTEVFF. Complete variable domain (other parts from reference TRBV26 and TRBJ1-1): NSKVIQTPRYLVKGQGQKAKMRCIPEKGHPVVFWYQQNKNNEFKFLINFQNQEVLQQIDMTEKRFSAECPSNSPCSLEIQSSEAGDSALYLCASSQGVNTEVFFGKGTRLTVV.

Points on this clone: Gene names refer to mouse genes. The read gets to within 1 residue of the CDR3 end, and the germline J gene fills in the rest. V usage is TRBV3 and J usage is TRBJ1-3; D gene uncertain. The germline CDR1 and CDR2 sequences are SNHLY and FYNGKV (reference sequence). The CDR3 sequence is 14 residues long. V lost 1 base, J lost 3 bases, and 7 bases lay in between. The CDR3 is CASSLVGFGNTLYF. CDR3 DNA, as far as it was read: TGTGCCAGCAGCTTAGTGGGGTTTGGAAATACGCTCTAT.

This clone came up once. Mouse germline and gene names are used. The read is 1 residue too short to cover the CDR3 end, so that end is filled in from the germline J gene. This chain uses TRBV3 with TRBJ2-7; 9 bases are a match to TRBD2. The germline V gene encodes CDR1 SNHLY and CDR2 FYNGKV (reference sequence). This CDR3 contains 12 residues. The V and J ends lost 4 bases and 6 bases, in that order; junction bases with no gene match: 1. CDR3 sequence reads: CASSSDWGEQYF. The covered CDR3 bases are TGTGCCAGCAGCTCGGACTGGGGTGAACAGTAC. Full variable domain (missing parts from reference TRBV3 and TRBJ2-7): GPKVLQIPSHQIIDMGQMVTLNCDPVSNHLYFYWYKQILGQQMEFLVNFYNGKVMEKSKLFKDQFSVERPDGSYFTLKIQPTALEDSAVYFCASSSDWGEQYFGPGTRLTVL.

A remark on this clone: Gene names follow the mouse nomenclature. The read ends 1 residue early relative to the CDR3; the germline J gene fills the gap. The genes are TRBV12-1 and TRBJ2-3; no clear D gene. Trimming took off 1 base at V and 0 bases at J, with 7 bases between the two ends. CDR3 length: 14 residues. CDR1 is SGHSN, CDR2 HYEKVE, per germline. CDR3 bases read: TGTGCCAGCTCTCTTCACCATAGTGCAGAAACGCTGTAT. Amino acids: CASSLHHSAETLY. The full CDR3 protein reads CASSLHHSAETLYF.

As to this clone: The germline and genes are mouse ones. The read terminates 1 residue before the CDR3 end, so the remaining end is supplied by the germline J gene. This chain connects TRBV26 to TRBJ1-1; a possible D gene is TRBD1 (5 bases). Germline CDR1 reads KGHPV; CDR2 reads FQNQEV (reference sequence). CDR3 size: 12 residues. V was shortened by 0 bases and J by 10 bases, with 9 bases between the two germline ends. The CDR3 DNA, read in part, is TGTGCCAGCAGTCTGTCGAGGGGAAGAGTCTTC. Translating it yields CASSLSRGRVF. The whole CDR3 region reads CASSLSRGRVFF.

On this clone itself: Mouse germline and gene names are used. Read data end 1 residue before the CDR3 end; the end is taken from the germline J gene. V and J are TRBV14 and TRBJ2-5, with 9 positions matching TRBD2. Germline V lookup: CDR1 SGHDT, CDR2 FRDEAV. The CDR3 is made up of 15 amino acids. V lost 5 bases and J lost 2; bases outside the gene matches: 6. The sequenced CDR3 bases are TGTGCCAGCAGCCGCGACTGGGGGCCCCAAGACACCCAGTAC. The encoded protein is CASSRDWGPQDTQY. The CDR3 reads in full as CASSRDWGPQDTQYF.

The table lists this clone with a few counts. Mouse germline and gene names are used. The observed sequence ends 1 residue before the CDR3 terminus, with the missing tail filled in from the germline J gene. The chain is built from TRBV13-1 and TRBJ2-1, with TRBD1 matching over 10 bases. The CDR3 consists of 15 residues. The germline V gene has CDR1 NSHNY and CDR2 SYGAGN. J gave up 4 bases and V 2 bases, and 3 bases lay outside the gene matches. The part of the CDR3 DNA that was read is TGTGCCAGCAGTGACCGGGACAGGGGATATGCTGAGCAGTTC. It yields the protein CASSDRDRGYAEQF. The complete CDR3 reads CASSDRDRGYAEQFF.